This T cell receptor beta chain was captured in a study of blood T cell repertoires in COVID-19. Generated by immunoSEQ multiplex PCR, the TCRdb table keeps only in-frame clones and is missing some. The sample includes roughly 130,000 clones, 86% of them seen just once. CDR1 is WSHSY, CDR2 SAAADI, per germline. Deletions cut 3 bases from V and 6 bases from J, with 11 bases between. The CDR3 has 13 residues. This chain uses TRBV10-2 with TRBJ1-1; no clear D. The sequenced sample consisted of PBMCs or T cells enriched from blood (not recorded which). This receptor was taken from a woman in her forties or fifties who had recovered from COVID-19. The CDR3 DNA follows: TGCGCCAGCAGTGACGGAGGGTGGGCTGAAGCTTTCTTT. Translated: CASSDGGWAEAFF.